A single sample gave rise to the 27 T cell receptor beta chains below, sequenced in a study of sequential checkpoint blockade in melanoma (dated by TCRdb to the late 2010s). Sample treatment or condition, as interpreted from the label and publication: randomized to nivolumab then ipilimumab (arm A) or the reverse (arm B). Receptors were amplified or captured by the immunoSEQ multiplex PCR assay. TCRdb took over this immuneACCESS table, retaining in-frame rearrangements with V and J assigned. Such tables are incomplete; in checked studies, under half of the missing clones stem from an unresolved V gene, and the remainder is unexplained. Here the sample has some 9,000 clones; approximately 71% occur a single time. More than 20% of the sample belongs to the ten largest clones. This sample comprised CD8+ T cells sorted from blood (inferred from file names), obtained from a patient given nivolumab and ipilimumab in sequence. These receptors came from a human donor with melanoma.

This clone came up a few times. At the DNA level, this CDR3 is encoded by other sequences in the same sample as well. This chain uses TRBV19 with TRBJ2-1; 7 bases are a match to TRBD2. Germline CDR1 reads LNHDA; CDR2 reads SQIVND (reference sequence). Unmatched junction bases numbered 7, after V lost 8 bases and J lost 3 bases. This CDR3 region has 14 residues. The CDR3 spells CASSMGGDYNEQFF. CDR3 sequence (DNA): TGTGCCAGTTCAATGGGAGGGGACTACAATGAGCAGTTCTTC.

V usage is TRBV7-9 and J usage is TRBJ2-1, with 8 bases matching TRBD2. The CDR3 consists of 15 residues. V lost 3 bases and J lost 8; bases outside the gene matches: 9. The germline gives CDR1 SEHNR, CDR2 FQNEAQ (reference sequence). For the CDR3, the DNA is TGTGCCAGCAGCTTGGCTCGGGGGGGCAAAGATGAGCAGTTCTTC. Translation: CASSLARGGKDEQFF.

The CDR3 loop reads CASSQGPGIYEQYF. In nucleotides, the CDR3 is TGTGCCAGTAGTCAGGGGCCTGGGATCTACGAGCAGTACTTC. V is TRBV19 and J is TRBJ2-7; D possibly corresponds to TRBD1 (6 bases). Trimming removed 5 bases at V and 3 bases at J, with 14 bases between. The CDR3 sequence is 14 residues long. Germline lookup yields CDR1 LNHDA and CDR2 SQIVND (reference sequence).

The V and J genes are TRBV6-4 and TRBJ2-7; 9 nucleotides match TRBD2. The CDR3 extends over 14 amino acids. Germline CDR1 is MRHNA and CDR2 is SNTAGT. Trimming took 5 bases from V and 3 from J; bases not matched to a gene: 5. CDR3 nucleotide sequence: TGTGCCAGCAGTAAGACTAGCGGAAGCTACGAGCAGTACTTC. Protein sequence: CASSKTSGSYEQYF.

This chain connects TRBV19 to TRBJ2-1, with TRBD2 matching 7 bases. V trimming: 1 base; J trimming: 2 bases; junction bases outside the gene matches: 2. The V gene's germline CDR1 is LNHDA and CDR2 SQIVND (reference sequence). The CDR3 totals 15 residues. The CDR3 nucleotides are TGTGCCAGTAGTATAGGAGCGGGGACCTACAATGAGCAGTTCTTC. This gives the protein CASSIGAGTYNEQFF. The entire variable domain, with the rest obtained from reference TRBV19 and TRBJ2-1, is as follows: DGGITQSPKYLFRKEGQNVTLSCEQNLNHDAMYWYRQDPGQGLRLIYYSQIVNDFQKGDIAEGYSVSREKKESFPLTVTSAQKNPTAFYLCASSIGAGTYNEQFFGPGTRLTVL.

The chain uses TRBV19 and TRBJ2-3; D perhaps matches TRBD1 (5 bases). Trimming left V 5 bases short and J 3 bases short, with 12 bases between. CDR3 length: 14 residues. From germline, CDR1 is LNHDA and CDR2 SQIVND (reference sequence). CDR3 DNA: TGTGCCAGTAGTGCCAGTGGGGCTACAGATACGCAGTATTTT. It is translated as CASSASGATDTQYF.

This chain uses TRBV7-9 with TRBJ2-7, with 7 bases that match TRBD2. The V gene end was trimmed by 4 bases and the J gene end by 0 bases; junction bases not matched to a gene: 3. This CDR3 comprises 14 residues. The germline gives CDR1 SEHNR, CDR2 FQNEAQ (reference sequence). The CDR3 nucleotides are TGTGCCAGCAGCTCCGGACTAGGCTCCTACGAGCAGTACTTC. Protein: CASSSGLGSYEQYF.

The genes are TRBV28 and TRBJ2-3; 12 nucleotides agree with TRBD2. The CDR3 is 15 amino acids. V gave up 6 bases and J gave up 3 bases; unmatched junction bases: 4. Germline loops: CDR1 MDHEN, CDR2 SYDVKM. The CDR3 reads CASRTSGRPTDTQYF. The CDR3 DNA follows: TGTGCCAGCAGGACTAGCGGGAGACCAACAGATACGCAGTATTTT.

This sequence joins TRBV30 and TRBJ2-1, with 7 nucleotides matching TRBD2. The CDR3 is 15 residues long. CDR1 and CDR2 from the germline V gene are GTSNPN and SVGIG (reference sequence). V shed 0 bases, J shed 2 bases, and the junction held 4 bases outside the gene matches. In nucleotides, the CDR3 is TGTGCCTGGAGTGTGATGGGAGGGCCCTACAATGAGCAGTTCTTC. Encoded protein: CAWSVMGGPYNEQFF.

The chain has TRBV27 and TRBJ2-5; the match to TRBD1 covers 7 bases. Germline V gene data show CDR1 as MNHEY and CDR2 as SMNVEV (reference sequence). V shed 5 bases and J 3 bases; nucleotides not matched to a gene: 6. This CDR3 is built from 14 residues. In nucleotides, the CDR3 is TGTGCCAGCAGTCAATATACAGGGGAAGAGACCCAGTACTTC. This sequence encodes CASSQYTGEETQYF.

The chain recombines TRBV7-9 with TRBJ1-1; no reliable D call. Germline lookup yields CDR1 SEHNR and CDR2 FQNEAQ (reference sequence). Trimming removed 4 bases from V and 0 bases from J, with 12 bases in between. The CDR3 has 15 amino acids. CDR3: CASSSTGSLNTEAFF. The DNA for the CDR3 is TGTGCCAGCAGCTCTACCGGGTCTTTGAACACTGAAGCTTTCTTT.

The rearrangement uses TRBV5-1 and TRBJ2-1; 7 nucleotides match TRBD1. V lost 2 bases and J lost 4; bases outside the gene matches: 9. Germline values: CDR1 SGHRS, CDR2 YFSETQ. The CDR3 length is 16 residues. CDR3 in amino acids: CASSLKGAVGYNEQFF. For the CDR3, the DNA is TGCGCCAGCAGCTTAAAGGGGGCCGTAGGTTACAATGAGCAGTTCTTC.

The chain couples TRBV6-5 to TRBJ2-7, with no clear D. The CDR3 consists of 11 residues. Germline CDR1 MNHEY, CDR2 SVGAGI. V was cut by 6 bases and J by 4 bases, with 7 bases left in between. The CDR3 DNA follows: TGTGCCAGCAGCGAACTATACGAGCAGTACTTC. Translated: CASSELYEQYF.

V gene TRBV19 combines with J gene TRBJ2-6; unclear D gene. The germline V gene has CDR1 LNHDA and CDR2 SQIVND (reference sequence). The CDR3 runs 15 residues. With 5 bases removed from V and 0 bases from J, the gap between germline ends came to 8 bases. The CDR3 nucleotides read TGTGCCAGTAGTCTGTCCAGCTCTGGGGCCAACGTCCTGACTTTC. This sequence encodes CASSLSSSGANVLTF.

This sequence joins TRBV6-4 and TRBJ2-3; D is unresolved. Per germline, CDR1 MRHNA and CDR2 SNTAGT. V lost 3 bases, J lost 0 bases, and 10 bases lay in between. The CDR3 extends over 15 amino acids. The CDR3 sequence is CASSDSPASTDTQYF. In DNA, the CDR3 is TGTGCCAGCAGTGATAGCCCTGCTAGCACAGATACGCAGTATTTT.

The J gene is TRBJ2-1, the V gene TRBV4-3; D is uncertain. Trimming took 6 bases from V and 0 from J, leaving 12 bases between them. CDR3 length equals 15 residues. Germline CDR1 LGHNA, CDR2 YSLEER. Here the CDR3 reads CASRVSPSSYNEQFF. CDR3 nucleotides: TGCGCCAGCAGGGTTAGCCCTAGCTCCTACAATGAGCAGTTCTTC.

The chain combines TRBV6-5 with TRBJ2-5; 8 nucleotides agree with TRBD1. The CDR3 is made up of 15 amino acids. Germline CDR1 and CDR2: MNHEY and SVGAGI. Germline trimming cut 2 bases from V and 4 bases from J; bases unmatched to any gene: 6. The CDR3 bases are TGTGCCAGCAGTTACGGACAGGGTCGGGGAGAGACCCAGTACTTC. It codes for CASSYGQGRGETQYF.

The V and J genes are TRBV7-9 and TRBJ2-5; the match to TRBD2 covers 7 bases. This CDR3 is built from 13 residues. After removal of 7 bases from V and 3 bases from J, the junction contained 5 bases not matched to a gene. CDR1 SEHNR and CDR2 FQNEAQ come from the germline V gene (reference sequence). CDR3: CASTGGREETQYF. CDR3 sequence (DNA): TGTGCCAGCACCGGGGGGAGGGAAGAGACCCAGTACTTC.

The V call is TRBV29-1, the J call TRBJ2-7; TRBD1 is a possible D gene (5 bases). The CDR3 spans 14 residues. With 7 bases removed from V and 2 bases from J, the gap between germline ends came to 18 bases. CDR1 and CDR2 (germline): SQVTM, ANQGSEA. The CDR3 DNA reads TGCAGCGCCTGGACACTTTCCTCTCCCTACGAGCAGTACTTC. This sequence encodes CSAWTLSSPYEQYF.

This chain links TRBV6-4 with TRBJ2-3; D might be TRBD1 (6 bases). CDR3 length: 15 residues. Per the germline V gene, CDR1 is MRHNA and CDR2 is SNTAGT. V shed 6 bases and J shed 0 bases, with 13 bases lying between them. The CDR3 region is CASSETGASTDTQYF. CDR3 DNA sequence: TGTGCCAGCAGCGAGACAGGAGCTAGCACAGATACGCAGTATTTT.

In its sample, this clone is large (0.1 to 1%). The rearrangement links TRBV4-3 to TRBJ2-1, with TRBD2 as a possible D gene (6 bases). The CDR3 runs 15 residues. Trimming took 1 base from V and 2 from J, leaving 9 bases between them. CDR1 is LGHNA and CDR2 is YSLEER in the germline V gene. The CDR3 DNA reads TGCGCCAGCAGCCAAGGGGAGGAGGCCTACAATGAGCAGTTCTTC. It yields the protein CASSQGEEAYNEQFF.

This clone was counted between two and nine times. V usage is TRBV6-1 and J usage is TRBJ1-1; TRBD1 matches 11 bases. CDR3 length: 16 residues. Unmatched junction bases numbered 4, after V lost 3 bases and J lost 1 base. CDR1 and CDR2 from the germline V gene are MNHNS and SASEGT. Here the CDR3 reads CASSDGTGGWNTEAFF. The CDR3 DNA reads as TGTGCCAGCAGTGATGGGACAGGGGGATGGAACACTGAAGCTTTCTTT.

This clone was recorded a few times. The chain recombines TRBV7-2 with TRBJ1-1; 8 bases agree with TRBD1. Germline V lookup: CDR1 SGHTA, CDR2 FQGNSA. The length of the CDR3 is 16 residues. Unmatched junction bases numbered 9, after V lost 5 bases and J lost 1 base. The CDR3 DNA is TGTGCCAGCAGCACTGGACAGGGAGGAAGGAACACTGAAGCTTTCTTT. Translation gives CASSTGQGGRNTEAFF.

This sequence joins TRBV5-4 and TRBJ2-5; D is possibly TRBD2 (6 bases). The V and J ends lost 0 bases and 2 bases respectively, with 14 bases between them. The CDR3 runs to 16 residues. Looked up from germline, CDR1 is SGHNT and CDR2 is YYREEE (reference sequence). The CDR3 protein is CASSLDGGTLQETQYF. The CDR3 coding sequence is TGTGCCAGCAGCTTGGATGGGGGGACCCTACAAGAGACCCAGTACTTC.

The V call is TRBV14, the J call TRBJ2-7, with 8 bases aligning to TRBD1. This CDR3 spans 14 amino acids. V lost 3 bases, J lost 5 bases, and 6 bases stayed unmatched. Germline V CDR1 and CDR2: SGHDN, FVKESK. DNA of the CDR3: TGTGCCAGCAGCCACACGGGACAGGACCACGAGCAGTACTTC. Residues: CASSHTGQDHEQYF.

This sequence joins TRBV13 and TRBJ2-5, with 7 bases lining up with TRBD2. This CDR3 spans 14 amino acids. Trimming took 3 bases from V and 0 from J; bases not matched to a gene: 1. CDR1 and CDR2 from the germline V gene are PRHDT and FYEKMQ (reference sequence). CDR3 DNA sequence: TGTGCCAGCAGCTTTACTAGCGACCAAGAGACCCAGTACTTC. It yields the protein CASSFTSDQETQYF.

By frequency in the sample, this clone is medium-sized. The V call is TRBV27, the J call TRBJ2-7; TRBD2 agrees at 8 bases. The J segment lost 6 bases and the V segment lost 4 bases, leaving 8 bases of the junction unmatched. Per the germline V gene, CDR1 is MNHEY and CDR2 is SMNVEV (reference sequence). This CDR3 is built from 14 residues. CDR3 in amino acids: CASSSGGGMFEQYF. For the CDR3, the DNA is TGTGCCAGCAGTTCGGGCGGGGGGATGTTCGAGCAGTACTTC.